These 27 T cell receptor beta chains were sequenced from one sample in a study of cytomegalovirus exposure and HLA in healthy donors. PCR involved 60 Vbeta and 13 Jbeta primers. The table came from immunoSEQ multiplex PCR; TCRdb's copy has only in-frame clones and leaves some out. The sample records some 200,000 clones, roughly 70% being singletons. Sequencing was carried out using PBMCs. These receptor sequences come from a man aged 35 to 55 in good health and CMV-seropositive.

V usage is TRBV5-8 and J usage is TRBJ2-3, with D maybe TRBD2 (5 bases). CDR1 SGHTS and CDR2 YDEGEE come from the germline V gene. The V end lost 7 bases, the J end lost 1 base, and 22 bases lay between the germline ends. The CDR3 spans 17 residues. CDR3 region: CASSPRRVLGGTDTQYF. The CDR3 DNA follows: TGTGCCAGCTCCCCCCGGCGGGTTTTAGGCGGCACAGATACGCAGTATTTT.

V gene TRBV27 combines with J gene TRBJ1-2; 7 nucleotides match TRBD1. The V segment lost 6 bases and the J segment 7 bases; nucleotides outside the gene matches: 11. This CDR3 is 14 amino acids long. Germline CDR1 is MNHEY and CDR2 is SMNVEV (reference sequence). CDR3 in amino acids: CASRRQGAVGGYTF. CDR3 sequence (DNA): TGTGCCAGCAGGAGACAGGGTGCGGTAGGTGGCTACACCTTC.

The rearrangement uses TRBV5-4 and TRBJ2-5; the match to TRBD2 covers 14 bases. The J call may be faulty, since TRBJ2-7 better matches the DNA end. The CDR3 has 16 residues. Germline V CDR1 and CDR2: SGHNT, YYREEE (reference sequence). The CDR3 bases are TGTGCCAGCAGCTTCAGACTAGCGGGGGGGTTCTACGAGCAGTACTTC. Amino acid sequence: CASSFRLAGGFYEQYF.

The rearrangement joins TRBV7-9 to TRBJ1-1; 8 nucleotides agree with TRBD1. Trimming cost V 6 bases and J 0 bases; bases outside gene matches: 3. Germline assignment: CDR1 SEHNR and CDR2 FQNEAQ (reference sequence). CDR3 size: 14 residues. Written as DNA, the CDR3 is TGTGCCAGCAGAAGGACAGGGATGAACACTGAAGCTTTCTTT. Its protein product is CASRRTGMNTEAFF.

J is TRBJ2-1 and V is TRBV11-2; 9 nucleotides agree with TRBD1. This CDR3 comprises 16 residues. Looked up from germline, CDR1 is SGHAT and CDR2 is FQNNGV. The J segment lost 5 bases and the V segment lost 9 bases, leaving 14 bases of the junction unmatched. The CDR3 loop is CASGLFRDRDNNEQFF. The CDR3 DNA reads TGTGCCAGTGGCCTATTCCGGGACAGGGATAACAATGAGCAGTTCTTC. Full variable domain (missing parts from reference TRBV11-2 and TRBJ2-1): EAGVAQSPRYKIIEKRQSVAFWCNPISGHATLYWYQQILGQGPKLLIQFQNNGVVDDSQLPKDRFSAERLKGVDSTLKIQPAKLEDSAVYLCASGLFRDRDNNEQFFGPGTRLTVL.

This clone has more than one count but fewer than ten. The V call is TRBV4-1, the J call TRBJ2-5; 8 nucleotides match TRBD2. CDR1 is MGHRA, CDR2 YSYEKL, per germline. This CDR3 region has 14 residues. Trimming at V came to 0 bases and at J to 4 bases, leaving 1 base not matched to a gene. This CDR3 reads CASSQDRGGETQYF. CDR3 nucleotides: TGCGCCAGCAGCCAAGATCGGGGGGGAGAGACCCAGTACTTC.

CDR3 in DNA: TGTGCCAGCAAACTCGGGACAGGGTACAATGAGCAGTTCTTC. It is translated as CASKLGTGYNEQFF. This sequence joins TRBV5-4 and TRBJ2-1; the match to TRBD1 covers 9 bases. Germline V gene sequence: CDR1 SGHNT, CDR2 YYREEE (reference sequence). The trim removed 6 bases at V and 4 bases at J, leaving 5 bases unmatched. This CDR3 comprises 14 residues. The variable domain in full, with the rest retrieved from reference TRBV5-4 and TRBJ2-1, is ETGVTQSPTHLIKTRGQQVTLRCSSQSGHNTVSWYQQALGQGPQFIFQYYREEENGRGNFPPRFSGLQFPNYSSELNVNALELDDSALYLCASKLGTGYNEQFFGPGTRLTVL.

The chain couples TRBV5-1 to TRBJ1-1, with D unresolved. Trimming took off 0 bases at V and 0 bases at J, with 12 bases between the two ends. Germline V gives CDR1 SGHRS, CDR2 YFSETQ. CDR3 length: 16 amino acids. This CDR3 reads CASSLGADPLNTEAFF. CDR3 DNA sequence: TGCGCCAGCAGCTTGGGGGCAGACCCCTTGAACACTGAAGCTTTCTTT.

This clone was seen only once. The chain recombines TRBV6-5 with TRBJ1-5; TRBD1 aligns across 7 bases. CDR3 size: 15 residues. Germline V gene data show CDR1 as MNHEY and CDR2 as SVGAGI. V was clipped by 5 bases and J by 3 bases; unmatched bases: 7. Written as DNA, the CDR3 is TGTGCCAGCAGTAAGGGGGCGAGGACCAATCAGCCCCAGCATTTT. Translated, it gives CASSKGARTNQPQHF.

This clone was seen only a few times. The genes are TRBV29-1 and TRBJ2-5, with 10 bases fitting TRBD1. Germline V gives CDR1 SQVTM, CDR2 ANQGSEA. The CDR3 has 17 amino acids. J was trimmed by 4 bases and V by 0 bases; bases with no gene match: 11. In DNA form, the CDR3 reads TGCAGCGTTGAAGATCTTCCCGGGACAGGGGAAGGAGAGACCCAGTACTTC. This translates into CSVEDLPGTGEGETQYF.

This clone was seen a few times. The chain combines TRBV9 with TRBJ1-2, with 7 bases matching TRBD1. CDR1 and CDR2 from the germline V gene are SGDLS and YYNGEE. J gave up 2 bases and V 2 bases, and 9 bases lay outside the gene matches. The CDR3 covers 16 residues. The CDR3 DNA is TGTGCCAGCAGCGTTACACAGGGGTGGGAGAACTATGGCTACACCTTC. The encoded protein is CASSVTQGWENYGYTF.

This chain joins TRBV5-4 and TRBJ2-5; 14 bases are shared with TRBD2. The CDR3 spans 17 residues. Germline lookup yields CDR1 SGHNT and CDR2 YYREEE (reference sequence). V shed 2 bases and J 5 bases; nucleotides not matched to a gene: 8. This chain's CDR3 is CASSFGTSGGRRETQYF. DNA for the CDR3: TGTGCCAGCAGCTTCGGGACTAGCGGGGGCCGGAGGGAGACCCAGTACTTC. The whole variable domain, remainder taken from reference TRBV5-4 and TRBJ2-5, is ETGVTQSPTHLIKTRGQQVTLRCSSQSGHNTVSWYQQALGQGPQFIFQYYREEENGRGNFPPRFSGLQFPNYSSELNVNALELDDSALYLCASSFGTSGGRRETQYFGPGTRLLVL.

The chain has TRBV15 and TRBJ2-1; TRBD2 might be the D (6 bases). CDR1 is LNHNV, CDR2 YYDKDF, per germline (reference sequence). CDR3 size: 16 residues. The germline V and J ends were trimmed by 0 bases and 6 bases, with 15 bases remaining between them. DNA for the CDR3: TGTGCCACCAGCAGAGATGGGACTCTATTCGGCAATGAGCAGTTCTTC. It specifies CATSRDGTLFGNEQFF. Full variable domain (remainder filled in from reference TRBV15 and TRBJ2-1): DAMVIQNPRYQVTQFGKPVTLSCSQTLNHNVMYWYQQKSSQAPKLLFHYYDKDFNNEADTPDNFQSRRPNTSFCFLDIRSPGLGDTAMYLCATSRDGTLFGNEQFFGPGTRLTVL.

This chain uses TRBV6-5 with TRBJ1-2, with D tentatively TRBD1 (5 bases). The V end was cut by 0 bases, the J end by 7 bases, with 18 bases between. Germline V lookup: CDR1 MNHEY, CDR2 SVGAGI. This CDR3 has 16 residues. CDR3 loop: CASSYSERGLYRGYTF. Written as DNA, the CDR3 is TGTGCCAGCAGTTACTCCGAGCGGGGACTTTACCGTGGCTACACCTTC.

The chain is built from TRBV7-2 and TRBJ2-7; TRBD1 is a possible D gene (5 bases). The germline V and J ends were trimmed by 1 base and 9 bases, with 16 bases remaining between them. The CDR3 runs to 14 residues. Germline lookup yields CDR1 SGHTA and CDR2 FQGNSA. CDR3 residues: CASSLEVAGWVQYF. CDR3 nucleotide sequence: TGTGCCAGCAGCTTAGAAGTAGCAGGGTGGGTGCAGTACTTC.

This clone showed up just once. This chain joins TRBV19 and TRBJ2-3, with TRBD2 matching over 13 bases. The V and J ends lost 4 bases and 1 base, in that order; junction bases with no gene match: 8. CDR3 length: 18 amino acids. The germline V gene has CDR1 LNHDA and CDR2 SQIVND (reference sequence). The CDR3 DNA follows: TGTGCCAGTAGTAAAAGCCCCGGACTAGCGGGGGGCACAGATACGCAGTATTTT. Encoded protein: CASSKSPGLAGGTDTQYF.

This rearrangement joins TRBV7-2 to TRBJ2-7, with 10 bases fitting TRBD2. The CDR3 is 15 residues long. Per germline, CDR1 SGHTA and CDR2 FQGNSA. The junction had 11 bases not matched to a gene; V was cut back by 5 bases and J by 7 bases. The CDR3 spells CASSQRSGGALEQYF. The CDR3, as DNA: TGTGCCAGCAGCCAACGGAGCGGGGGGGCTCTGGAGCAGTACTTC.

The chain links TRBV6-5 to TRBJ1-1, with 8 bases aligning to TRBD1. Germline V gene data show CDR1 as MNHEY and CDR2 as SVGAGI. This CDR3 contains 15 residues. After removal of 6 bases from V and 5 bases from J, the junction contained 11 bases not matched to a gene. The CDR3 loop reads CASSAYQGARTEAFF. DNA for the CDR3: TGTGCCAGCAGCGCGTACCAGGGGGCGCGAACTGAAGCTTTCTTT.

This clone showed up just once. The CDR3 loop is CASSWDSSTDTQYF. For the CDR3, the DNA is TGTGCCAGCAGCTGGGACAGCAGCACAGATACGCAGTATTTT. The chain employs TRBV7-9 and TRBJ2-3; 7 bases align to TRBD1. J lost 0 bases, V lost 4 bases, and 1 base had no gene match. CDR3 length: 14 amino acids. Per germline, CDR1 SEHNR and CDR2 FQNEAQ (reference sequence).

The J gene is TRBJ2-1, the V gene TRBV9, with D perhaps matching TRBD1 (5 bases). V lost 0 bases to trimming and J lost 10 bases, with 17 bases between them. Per germline, CDR1 SGDLS and CDR2 YYNGEE. The CDR3 extends over 15 amino acids. The CDR3 DNA reads as TGTGCCAGCAGCGTAGGGGGCCACACCTCAGGGGAGCAGTTCTTC. This codes for CASSVGGHTSGEQFF.

For the CDR3, the DNA is TGTGCCAGCTCCCAATTCCCGGGACAGGGGGGCAATCAGCCCCAGCATTTT. It is translated as CASSQFPGQGGNQPQHF. V gene TRBV18 combines with J gene TRBJ1-5; 11 bases map to TRBD1. V shed 6 bases and J 2 bases; nucleotides not matched to a gene: 9. The CDR3 length is 17 residues. Germline CDR1 is KGHSH and CDR2 is LQKENI.

The genes are TRBV19 and TRBJ1-2; D not resolved. CDR1 is LNHDA and CDR2 is SQIVND in the germline V gene (reference sequence). The CDR3 sequence is 14 residues long. Between the trimmed V and J ends, which lost 3 bases and 5 bases, there was a span of 13 bases. In DNA form, the CDR3 reads TGTGCCAGTAGTATCAGTCCAGGCCCTTATGGCTACACCTTC. Its protein is CASSISPGPYGYTF. Complete variable domain (other parts from reference TRBV19 and TRBJ1-2): DGGITQSPKYLFRKEGQNVTLSCEQNLNHDAMYWYRQDPGQGLRLIYYSQIVNDFQKGDIAEGYSVSREKKESFPLTVTSAQKNPTAFYLCASSISPGPYGYTFGSGTRLTVV.

Remarks on this clone: At one boundary the junction diverges from the germline segment, which might be a read error. The V call is TRBV4-2, the J call TRBJ2-2; tentative D call: TRBD2 (5 bases). CDR1 and CDR2 (germline): LGHNA, YNFKEQ. The CDR3 runs to 18 residues. The CDR3 DNA sequence: TGTGCCAGCAGCCCCGAGGGAACCCCATTACCCAACACCGGGGAGTTGTTTTTT. This sequence encodes CASSPEGTPLPNTGELFF.

The chain uses TRBV29-1 and TRBJ2-3; the D is unclear. The CDR3 has 13 amino acids. Germline assignment: CDR1 SQVTM and CDR2 ANQGSEA. V gave up 3 bases and J gave up 0 bases, with 7 bases separating them. The CDR3 sequence: CSVEVTSTDTQYF. The DNA for the CDR3 is TGCAGCGTTGAGGTAACTAGCACAGATACGCAGTATTTT.

The gene calls are TRBV19 and TRBJ2-3; a weak D match, TRBD2 (6 bases). V was cut by 5 bases and J by 5 bases, with 14 bases left in between. This CDR3 is built from 14 residues. Germline CDR1 is LNHDA and CDR2 is SQIVND (reference sequence). CDR3 nucleotides: TGTGCCAGTAGTGCCCGACGCGGGGTAGATACGCAGTATTTT. Protein: CASSARRGVDTQYF. Based on the CDR3 plus reference TRBV19 and TRBJ2-3, the full variable domain is DGGITQSPKYLFRKEGQNVTLSCEQNLNHDAMYWYRQDPGQGLRLIYYSQIVNDFQKGDIAEGYSVSREKKESFPLTVTSAQKNPTAFYLCASSARRGVDTQYFGPGTRLTVL.

This clone was picked up one time. V gene TRBV13 combines with J gene TRBJ1-2; 10 bases agree with TRBD1. CDR3 length: 19 residues. The V gene's germline CDR1 is PRHDT and CDR2 FYEKMQ (reference sequence). Trimming cost V 3 bases and J 4 bases; bases outside gene matches: 17. This CDR3 reads CASSLGDDRGQDPPYGYTF. In DNA form, the CDR3 reads TGTGCCAGCAGCTTGGGGGACGACAGGGGGCAAGATCCTCCCTATGGCTACACCTTC.

J is TRBJ2-2 and V is TRBV7-9; D is perhaps TRBD1 (5 bases). V lost 4 bases, J lost 1 base, and 10 bases lay in between. The germline CDR1 and CDR2 sequences are SEHNR and FQNEAQ (reference sequence). The CDR3 loop spans 15 amino acids. CDR3: CASSWWTQNTGELFF. As DNA, the CDR3 is TGTGCCAGCAGCTGGTGGACACAGAACACCGGGGAGCTGTTTTTT.